This TCR beta chain was obtained from a study of cytomegalovirus exposure and HLA in healthy donors. Study conclusions and caveats: Beyond CMV serostatus, there was no information to go on about immune exposure. A list of roughly 160 TCR beta chains associated with cytomegalovirus was given.

Each of the donors was a healthy bone marrow donor. Trimming removed 0 bases from V and 5 bases from J, with 13 bases in between. This CDR3 has 15 amino acids. The germline CDR1 and CDR2 sequences are ENHRY and SYGVKD. The PCR had 60 Vbeta and 13 Jbeta primers. Here immunoSEQ multiplex PCR was the method, and the copy in TCRdb shows in-frame clones only, minus some. The table has about 120,000 clones, nearly 65% seen once; the top ten hold approximately 9.1%. About this clone itself: Antigen specificity is unknown.

V gene TRBV10-3 combines with J gene TRBJ2-5; TRBD1 might be the D (6 bases). The clonotype was recovered from a man aged 35-49 years in good health and CMV-seropositive. The sample was PBMCs. CDR3 DNA: TGTGCCATCAGTGAGTCTTTTGGGGGCGGGGAGACCCAGTACTTC. Its protein is CAISESFGGGETQYF.